The entry below gives a single TCR beta chain sequence along with its context. No antigen is known for it. This sample was included in a study of shared clonotypes between healthy human individuals. Study-level results: Researchers found naive subsets generally carried larger estimated richness than memory subsets.

Trimming removed 0 bases at V and 5 bases at J, with 8 bases between. This CDR3 has 13 amino acids. Looked up from germline, CDR1 is GTSNPN and CDR2 is SVGIG (reference sequence). The repertoire was sequenced with immunoSEQ multiplex PCR; TCRdb's copy has only in-frame clones and lacks some. The sample consists of around 720,000 clones, around four fifths of them appearing once. The sequenced sample consisted of memory CD4+ T cells sorted from blood. Subset reported: CD45RA-negative fraction. The chain employs TRBV30 and TRBJ1-5; perhaps TRBD1 as D (5 bases). This sequence was found in a woman aged 30 to 39 in good health. Here the CDR3 reads CAWSVQQDQPQHF. The CDR3 bases are TGTGCCTGGAGTGTGCAACAGGATCAGCCCCAGCATTTT.